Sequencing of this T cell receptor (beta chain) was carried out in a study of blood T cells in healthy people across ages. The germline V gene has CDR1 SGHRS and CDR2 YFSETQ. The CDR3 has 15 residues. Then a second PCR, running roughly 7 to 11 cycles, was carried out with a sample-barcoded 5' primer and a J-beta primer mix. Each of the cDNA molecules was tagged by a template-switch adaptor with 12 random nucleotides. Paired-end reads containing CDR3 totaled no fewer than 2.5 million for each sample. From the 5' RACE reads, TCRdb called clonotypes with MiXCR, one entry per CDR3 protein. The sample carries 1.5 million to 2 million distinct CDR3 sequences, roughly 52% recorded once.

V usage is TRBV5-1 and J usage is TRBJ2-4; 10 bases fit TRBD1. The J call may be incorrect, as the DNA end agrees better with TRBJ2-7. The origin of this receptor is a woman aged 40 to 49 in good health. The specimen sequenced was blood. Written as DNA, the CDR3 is TGCGCCAGCAGCTTACAGACAGGGGGCTTCTACGAGCAGTACTTC. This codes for CASSLQTGGFYEQYF.